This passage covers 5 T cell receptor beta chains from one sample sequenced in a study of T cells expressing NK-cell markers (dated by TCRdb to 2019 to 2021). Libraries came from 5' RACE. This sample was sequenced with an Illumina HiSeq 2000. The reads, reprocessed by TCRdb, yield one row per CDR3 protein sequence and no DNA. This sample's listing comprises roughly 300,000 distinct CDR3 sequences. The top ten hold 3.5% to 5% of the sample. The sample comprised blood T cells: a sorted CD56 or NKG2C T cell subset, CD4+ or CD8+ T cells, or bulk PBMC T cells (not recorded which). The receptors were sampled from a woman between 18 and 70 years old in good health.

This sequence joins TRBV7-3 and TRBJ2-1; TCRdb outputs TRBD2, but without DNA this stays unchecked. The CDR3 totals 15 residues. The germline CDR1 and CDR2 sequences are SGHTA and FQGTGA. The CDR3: CASSGRATSYNEQFF.

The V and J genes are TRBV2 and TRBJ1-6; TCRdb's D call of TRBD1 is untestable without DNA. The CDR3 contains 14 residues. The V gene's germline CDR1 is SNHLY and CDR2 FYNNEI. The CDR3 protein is CASRDRGIGSPLHF.

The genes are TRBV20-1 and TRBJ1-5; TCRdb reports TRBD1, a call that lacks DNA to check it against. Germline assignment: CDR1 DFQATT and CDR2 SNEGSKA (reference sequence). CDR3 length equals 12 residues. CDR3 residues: CSARTGAQPQHF.

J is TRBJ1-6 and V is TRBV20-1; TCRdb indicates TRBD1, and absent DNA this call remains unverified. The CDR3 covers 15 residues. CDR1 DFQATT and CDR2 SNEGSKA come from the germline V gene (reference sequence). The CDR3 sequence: CSARDGTNFDSPLHF.

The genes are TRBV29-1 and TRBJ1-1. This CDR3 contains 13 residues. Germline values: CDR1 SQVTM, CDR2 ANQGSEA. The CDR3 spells CSSCVGGGTEAFF.